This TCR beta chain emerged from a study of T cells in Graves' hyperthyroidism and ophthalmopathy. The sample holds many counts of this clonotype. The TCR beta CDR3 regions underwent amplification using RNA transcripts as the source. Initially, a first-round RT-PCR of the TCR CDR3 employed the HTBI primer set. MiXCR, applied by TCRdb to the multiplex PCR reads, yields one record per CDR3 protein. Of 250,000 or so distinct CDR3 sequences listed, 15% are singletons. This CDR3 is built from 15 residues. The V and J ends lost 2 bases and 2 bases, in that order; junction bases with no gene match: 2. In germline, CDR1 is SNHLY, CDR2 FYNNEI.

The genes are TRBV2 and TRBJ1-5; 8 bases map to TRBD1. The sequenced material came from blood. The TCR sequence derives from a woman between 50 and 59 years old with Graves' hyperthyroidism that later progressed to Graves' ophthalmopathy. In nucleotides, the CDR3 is TGTGCCAGCAGTGAATCAGGGGGCGGCAATCAGCCCCAGCATTTT. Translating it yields CASSESGGGNQPQHF. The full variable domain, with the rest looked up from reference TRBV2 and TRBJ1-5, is EPEVTQTPSHQVTQMGQEVILRCVPISNHLYFYWYRQILGQKVEFLVSFYNNEISEKSEIFDDQFSVERPDGSNFTLKIRSTKLEDSAMYFCASSESGGGNQPQHFGDGTRLSIL.